This T cell receptor beta chain was captured in a study of a mutant IDH1 vaccine in newly diagnosed glioma. This CDR3 comprises 13 residues. Germline-derived CDR1 and CDR2 are SGHTA and FQGNSA. Assay: immunoSEQ multiplex PCR; the TCRdb copy retains only in-frame clones and omits some. The sample lists approximately 45,000 clones; roughly 90% were seen once. With respect to this clone: Antigen: not known. One end of the junction is discordant with germline, which a read error may explain.

Documented time point: week 23, last vaccination. With topical imiquimod, each dose of the vaccine consisted of 300 ug of mutant IDH1 20-mer peptide. Astrocytomas that were new, WHO grade 3 or 4, IDH1-mutant and ATRX-lost were present in the donors. The chain joins TRBV7-2 to TRBJ2-7, with D possibly matching TRBD2 (7 bases). The receptor's source is a man aged 45-65 years with glioma. The sample in question was PBMCs, obtained from a glioma patient whose treatment included an IDH1 peptide vaccine. In DNA, the CDR3 is TGTGCCAGCAGCTTAGTAAGGGGGGGCCCTTTGGACTTC. The encoded protein is CASSLVRGGPLDF.